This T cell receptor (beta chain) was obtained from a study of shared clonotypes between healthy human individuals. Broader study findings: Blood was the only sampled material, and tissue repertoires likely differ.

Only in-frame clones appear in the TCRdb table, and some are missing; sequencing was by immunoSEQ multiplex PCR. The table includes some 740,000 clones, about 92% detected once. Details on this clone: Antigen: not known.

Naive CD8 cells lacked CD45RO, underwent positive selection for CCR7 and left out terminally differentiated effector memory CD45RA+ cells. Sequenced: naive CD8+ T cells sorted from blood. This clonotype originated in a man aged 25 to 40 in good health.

For the CDR3, the DNA is TGCAGCGTTGAAGATCCGCCCGGACAGTTGGGCGAGCAGTACTTC. This codes for CSVEDPPGQLGEQYF. The chain joins TRBV29-1 to TRBJ2-7, with a weak D call TRBD1 (6 bases). The V end lost 0 bases, the J end lost 6 bases, and 18 bases lay between the germline ends. Germline loops: CDR1 SQVTM, CDR2 ANQGSEA. CDR3 length equals 15 residues.